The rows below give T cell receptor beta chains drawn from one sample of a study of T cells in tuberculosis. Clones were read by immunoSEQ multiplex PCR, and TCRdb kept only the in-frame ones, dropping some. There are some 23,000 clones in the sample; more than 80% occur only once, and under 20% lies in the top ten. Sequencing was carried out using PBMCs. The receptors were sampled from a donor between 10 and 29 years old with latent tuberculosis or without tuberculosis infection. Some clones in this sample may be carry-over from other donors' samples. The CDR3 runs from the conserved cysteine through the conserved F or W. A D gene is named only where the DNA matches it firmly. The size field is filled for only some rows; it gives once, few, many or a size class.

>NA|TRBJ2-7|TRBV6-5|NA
TGTGCCAGCACCGGACACGGCAAGCAGTACTTC
CASTGHGKQYF
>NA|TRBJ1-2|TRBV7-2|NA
TGTGCCAGCAGGCTATCTAATTTGGACTATGGCTACACCTTC
CASRLSNLDYGYTF
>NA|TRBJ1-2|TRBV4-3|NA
TGCGCCAGCAGCCAAAGTGAAGCCGATAACTATGGCTACACCTTC
CASSQSEADNYGYTF
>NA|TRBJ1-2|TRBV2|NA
TGTGCCAGCAGTGACCCCAGGGAAGGACATGGCTACACCTTC
CASSDPREGHGYTF
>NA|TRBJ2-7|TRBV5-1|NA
TGCGCCAGCAGCTTGGGGGACAACCTCGAGCAGTACTTC
CASSLGDNLEQYF
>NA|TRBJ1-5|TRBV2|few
TGTGCCAGCAGTGGTTTGGTGGGCAACAATCAGCCCCAGCATTTT
CASSGLVGNNQPQHF
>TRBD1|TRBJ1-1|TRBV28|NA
TGTGCCAGCAGTTTATGGACAGGGACGACTGAAGCTTTCTTT
CASSLWTGTTEAFF
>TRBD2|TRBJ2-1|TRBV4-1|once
TGCGCCAGCAGCCAAGTTTTAGCGGGGCTTCATTACAATGAGCAGTTCTTC
CASSQVLAGLHYNEQFF
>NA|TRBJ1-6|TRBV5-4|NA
TGTGCCAGCAGCCTACGAGGTGGTAATTCACCCCTCCACTTT
CASSLRGGNSPLHF
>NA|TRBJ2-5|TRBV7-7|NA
TGTGCCAGCAGCCGTGACGCTAGCACCGAGACCCAGTACTTC
CASSRDASTETQYF
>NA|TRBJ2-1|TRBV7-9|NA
TGTGCCAGCAGCCCCAGAGGGGGAGATCGAGTGAATGAGCAGTTCTTC
CASSPRGGDRVNEQFF
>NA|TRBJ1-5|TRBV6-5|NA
TGTGCCAGCAGTTCGACTAATAGGGTGCCCCAGCATTTT
CASSSTNRVPQHF
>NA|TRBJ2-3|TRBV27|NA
TGTGCCAGCAGTTTTGAGGCGGGATATCGAGTCGGCACAGATACGCAGTATTTT
CASSFEAGYRVGTDTQYF
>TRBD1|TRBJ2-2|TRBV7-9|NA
TGTGCCAGCAGCTCCGGACAGGGGTGGGACACCGGGGAGCTGTTTTTT
CASSSGQGWDTGELFF